This T cell receptor (beta chain) was identified during a study of radiation and T cells in renal cell carcinoma. From germline, CDR1 is SSHAT and CDR2 FNYEAQ (reference sequence). CDR3 length: 14 residues. Study-wide points: No pretreatment tumor biopsies were available for baseline clonotypes. Top tumor clonotypes rose in blood 2 weeks post-radiation, then contracted.

On this clone itself: Its antigen remains unknown. At one end, the junction sequence differs from germline, possibly due to a read error.

TCRdb's table, derived via immunoSEQ multiplex PCR, lists solely in-frame clones and lacks some. Of about 130,000 clones listed, about 88% are singletons. Time point specified: baseline pretreatment blood. Specified treatment: 15 Gy SBRT to primary tumor, nephrectomy 4 weeks later. Blood was sampled at baseline, 2 weeks and 4 weeks after SBRT. The tumor was a clear cell renal cell carcinoma. The specimen was blood, collected from a patient whose treatment included radiotherapy and nephrectomy. V and J are TRBV7-7 and TRBJ2-1, with a tentative D call TRBD2 (5 bases). The TCR was taken from a woman between 50 and 59 years old with renal cell carcinoma. The CDR3 DNA reads as TGTGCTAGCAGCTTAGCGAATAGCCACAATGAGCAGTTCTTC. This gives the protein CASSLANSHNEQFF. Based on the CDR3 plus reference TRBV7-7 and TRBJ2-1, the full variable domain is GAGVSQSPRYKVTKRGQDVTLRCDPISSHATLYWYQQALGQGPEFLTYFNYEAQPDKSGLPSDRFSAERPEGSISTLTIQRTEQRDSAMYRCASSLANSHNEQFFGPGTRLTVL.